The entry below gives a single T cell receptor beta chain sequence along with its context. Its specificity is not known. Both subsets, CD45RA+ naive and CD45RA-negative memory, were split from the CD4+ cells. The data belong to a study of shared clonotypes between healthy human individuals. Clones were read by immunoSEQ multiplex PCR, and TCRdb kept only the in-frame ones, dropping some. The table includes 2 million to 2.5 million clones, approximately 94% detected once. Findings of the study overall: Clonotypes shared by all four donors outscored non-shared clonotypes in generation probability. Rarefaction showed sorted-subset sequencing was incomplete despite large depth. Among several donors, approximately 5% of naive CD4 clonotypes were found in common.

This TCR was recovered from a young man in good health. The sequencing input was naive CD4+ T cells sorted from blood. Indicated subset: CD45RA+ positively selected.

The chain's CDR3 is CASSALYRGELFF. CDR3 bases: TGTGCCAGCAGTGCCCTATACCGCGGGGAGCTGTTTTTT. The chain employs TRBV27 and TRBJ2-2; no definite D call. The CDR3 extends over 13 amino acids. Germline V CDR1 and CDR2: MNHEY, SMNVEV (reference sequence). Trimming stripped 5 bases from V and 7 bases from J, with 11 bases between.